The entry below describes one T cell receptor (beta chain). The antigen is not known. This CDR3 has 14 residues. V lost 6 bases and J 4 bases, leaving 16 bases between the germline ends. Germline V lookup: CDR1 MNHEY, CDR2 SMNVEV (reference sequence). An amount of RNA that ranged from roughly 0.5 to 1 ug was reverse transcribed with random hexamers. TCRdb itself ran the immunoSEQ multiplex PCR reads through MiXCR, one entry per CDR3 protein. In the table there are some 130,000 distinct CDR3 sequences, just under 95% of which are singletons. The source of the sample is a study of CD8 T cells in Susac syndrome. Study-wide results and limits: Total CD8+ repertoires held 15 to 20 Susac-specific public clones, while CD8+ TEMRA repertoires held five or six. The TCR sequencing and HLA analysis in the study involved a relatively small number of individuals, as the study acknowledged.

Material: CD8+ T cells from PBMCs. This sequence originates from a human donor with Susac syndrome. J is TRBJ2-7 and V is TRBV27; perhaps D is TRBD1 or TRBD2 (5 bases each). DNA for the CDR3: TGTGCCAGCAGCCAAACGGGACGGAGGTACGAGCAGTACTTC. It yields the protein CASSQTGRRYEQYF.